The next 21 T cell receptor beta chains were all read from a single sample in a study of identical twins. One entry per CDR3 protein, called by TCRdb with MiXCR from the 5' RACE reads. The table lists about 190,000 distinct CDR3 sequences, roughly 15% of them singletons. These sequences were also reported in another study, on T cells expressing NK-cell markers.

Sequencing was carried out using CD8+ T cells sorted from blood. The receptor source for this set is a woman aged 18-29 years in good health.

The chain links TRBV7-6 to TRBJ2-7, with TRBD1 matching 8 bases. The CDR3 runs to 14 residues. With V trimmed by 4 bases and J by 3 bases, 5 bases remained unmatched. Germline CDR1 and CDR2: SGHVS and FNYEAQ. CDR3 protein: CASSSPGQDYEQYF. The CDR3 region has the DNA TGTGCCAGCAGCTCTCCGGGACAGGACTACGAGCAGTACTTC. Together with reference TRBV7-6 and TRBJ2-7, the CDR3 gives the full variable domain: GAGVSQSPRYKVTKRGQDVALRCDPISGHVSLYWYRQALGQGPEFLTYFNYEAQQDKSGLPNDRFSAERPEGSISTLTIQRTEQRDSAMYRCASSSPGQDYEQYFGPGTRLTVT.

The chain uses TRBV5-6 and TRBJ2-7, with D perhaps matching TRBD1 (6 bases). This CDR3 has 14 residues. Trimming left V 4 bases short and J 4 bases short, with 15 bases between. Germline V gene lookup returns CDR1 SGHDT and CDR2 YYEEEE. This CDR3 is CASSPEQGFYEQYF. DNA of the CDR3: TGTGCCAGCAGCCCAGAACAGGGTTTTTACGAGCAGTACTTC.

This clonotype has more than one count but fewer than ten. The rearrangement joins TRBV9 to TRBJ2-2; weak D call: TRBD1 (5 bases). The CDR3 extends over 13 amino acids. Germline CDR1 and CDR2: SGDLS and YYNGEE. V was cut by 8 bases and J by 4 bases, with 12 bases left in between. The CDR3 here is CASTWQGTGELFF. CDR3 nucleotide sequence: TGTGCCAGTACCTGGCAGGGCACCGGGGAGCTGTTTTTT.

The chain's CDR3 is CASGVQANYGYTF. The CDR3 DNA is TGTGCCAGCGGCGTGCAGGCTAACTATGGCTACACCTTC. This chain uses TRBV27 with TRBJ1-2; D is uncertain. Trimming pared 8 bases from V and 0 bases from J, leaving 10 bases between. This CDR3 is 13 amino acids long. Per germline, CDR1 MNHEY and CDR2 SMNVEV (reference sequence).

The V call is TRBV20-1, the J call TRBJ1-4; D might be TRBD1 (6 bases). CDR3 length equals 15 residues. Per germline, CDR1 DFQATT and CDR2 SNEGSKA (reference sequence). The ends were cut back, 1 base at V and 3 bases at J, with 12 bases in the middle. CDR3 nucleotide sequence: TGCAGTGCTAGAGTCACGGGGGGCTCTAATGAAAAACTGTTTTTT. This sequence encodes CSARVTGGSNEKLFF.

The V gene is TRBV7-9, the J gene TRBJ2-7; 8 nucleotides match TRBD1. With 6 bases clipped from V and 5 bases from J, the junction kept 18 bases outside the gene matches. This CDR3 is 17 amino acids long. The germline CDR1 and CDR2 sequences are SEHNR and FQNEAQ (reference sequence). The CDR3 sequence is CASRSHSAGTGFDEQYF. DNA of the CDR3: TGTGCCAGCAGGTCGCATTCCGCCGGGACAGGCTTTGACGAGCAGTACTTC.

The gene calls are TRBV12-3 or TRBV12-4 and TRBJ1-2; D gene uncertain. With 5 bases removed from V and 4 bases from J, the gap between germline ends came to 11 bases. The CDR3 is 13 amino acids. For the CDR3, the DNA is TGTGCCAGCAGTCCTTCAACCTTCTATGGCTACACCTTC. It is translated as CASSPSTFYGYTF.

V is TRBV12-3 or TRBV12-4 and J is TRBJ1-1; possibly TRBD1 for D (6 bases). The CDR3 runs 12 residues. Trimming took 4 bases from V and 8 from J, leaving 11 bases between them. CDR3: CASSWGPVEAFF. CDR3 bases: TGTGCCAGCAGTTGGGGGCCCGTGGAAGCTTTCTTT.

This clonotype was detected a few times. The chain has TRBV7-7 and TRBJ2-7; TRBD2 agrees at 13 bases. The germline V gene has CDR1 SSHAT and CDR2 FNYEAQ (reference sequence). This CDR3 spans 15 amino acids. Losses at the gene ends were 0 bases for V and 5 bases for J; bases not matched to a gene: 1. This CDR3 is CASSLATSGRNEQYF. CDR3 nucleotides: TGTGCCAGCAGCTTAGCGACTAGCGGGAGGAACGAGCAGTACTTC. Full variable domain (rest looked up from reference TRBV7-7 and TRBJ2-7): GAGVSQSPRYKVTKRGQDVTLRCDPISSHATLYWYQQALGQGPEFLTYFNYEAQPDKSGLPSDRFSAERPEGSISTLTIQRTEQRDSAMYRCASSLATSGRNEQYFGPGTRLTVT.

The rearrangement joins TRBV12-3 or TRBV12-4 to TRBJ1-2; tentatively, D is TRBD1 (6 bases). The V gene lost 6 bases and the J gene lost 9 bases, with 20 bases spanning the gap. This CDR3 is 14 amino acids long. CDR3 sequence: CASSPGGTLTSYTF. The CDR3 DNA follows: TGTGCCAGCAGCCCCGGAGGGACACTCACCAGCTACACCTTC.

This clonotype has a handful of counts. The rearrangement joins TRBV12-3 or TRBV12-4 to TRBJ2-3; the D is unclear. The ends were cut back, 8 bases at V and 8 bases at J, with 8 bases in the middle. CDR3 length equals 10 residues. The DNA of the CDR3 is TGTGCCAGCGGTCCGGGTACGCAGTATTTT. Protein product: CASGPGTQYF.

V is TRBV12-3 or TRBV12-4 and J is TRBJ1-2, with no clear D. Trimming took 3 bases from V and 4 from J, leaving 9 bases between them. The CDR3 contains 13 residues. CDR3 sequence: CASSFTLSYGYTF. The CDR3 coding sequence is TGTGCCAGCAGTTTTACCCTGAGCTATGGCTACACCTTC.

CDR3 residues: CSARALPGLITYNEQFF. The CDR3 DNA follows: TGCAGTGCTAGAGCATTACCGGGACTTATCACCTACAATGAGCAGTTCTTC. V and J are TRBV20-1 and TRBJ2-1, with D possibly matching TRBD2 (6 bases). CDR3 size: 17 residues. The germline V gene encodes CDR1 DFQATT and CDR2 SNEGSKA (reference sequence). V was trimmed by 1 base and J by 2 bases, leaving 18 bases between them.

This clonotype was picked up a small number of times. The rearrangement uses TRBV7-9 and TRBJ2-7, with D unresolved. Germline V gene lookup returns CDR1 SEHNR and CDR2 FQNEAQ (reference sequence). This CDR3 contains 14 residues. Deletions cut 4 bases from V and 3 bases from J, with 13 bases between. CDR3 in DNA: TGTGCCAGCAGCTCCTTAGCCGAGGACTACGAGCAGTACTTC. Its translation is CASSSLAEDYEQYF.

This clonotype has a handful of counts. The rearrangement uses TRBV5-6 and TRBJ2-7; TRBD1 matches at 8 bases. CDR3 length equals 16 residues. Germline V CDR1 and CDR2: SGHDT, YYEEEE. The J segment lost 3 bases and the V segment lost 3 bases, leaving 11 bases of the junction unmatched. CDR3 coding DNA: TGTGCCAGCAGCTGTACTACCGGGACAGGCTGCTACGAGCAGTACTTC. It translates to CASSCTTGTGCYEQYF.

This clonotype was counted only a few times. This chain joins TRBV27 and TRBJ1-5; 7 bases fit TRBD1. V lost 4 bases, J lost 0 bases, and 3 bases stayed unmatched. Looked up from germline, CDR1 is MNHEY and CDR2 is SMNVEV (reference sequence). The CDR3 runs 15 residues. The CDR3 region is CASSSTGDSNQPQHF. CDR3 nucleotides: TGTGCCAGCAGTTCCACAGGGGATAGCAATCAGCCCCAGCATTTT.

This clonotype was seen only a few times. The gene calls are TRBV12-3 or TRBV12-4 and TRBJ2-1, with 10 positions matching TRBD2. The V gene end was trimmed by 1 base and the J gene end by 8 bases; junction bases not matched to a gene: 8. The CDR3 length is 16 residues. This chain's CDR3 is CASSLVPSGSYDEQFF. The CDR3, as DNA: TGTGCCAGCAGTTTAGTACCTAGCGGGAGCTATGATGAGCAGTTCTTC.

This chain joins TRBV18 and TRBJ2-1; the D is unclear. Trimming took off 3 bases at V and 5 bases at J, with 11 bases between the two ends. The CDR3 is 14 residues long. The germline gives CDR1 KGHSH, CDR2 LQKENI. CDR3 nucleotides: TGTGCCAGCTCACCGCCTTTGACCAACAATGAGCAGTTCTTC. Protein sequence: CASSPPLTNNEQFF.

The rearrangement joins TRBV30 to TRBJ2-7; D unresolved. CDR1 and CDR2 (germline): GTSNPN, SVGIG (reference sequence). Trimming cost V 7 bases and J 4 bases, with 11 bases left between them. This CDR3 region has 11 residues. CDR3 coding DNA: TGTGCCTCCACGGTCCAGTACGAGCAGTACTTC. It is translated as CASTVQYEQYF. The whole variable domain, remainder taken from reference TRBV30 and TRBJ2-7, is SQTIHQWPATLVQPVGSPLSLECTVEGTSNPNLYWYRQAAGRGLQLLFYSVGIGQISSEVPQNLSASRPQDRQFILSSKKLLLSDSGFYLCASTVQYEQYFGPGTRLTVT.

This clonotype has only a few counts. The chain combines TRBV6-5 with TRBJ2-3, with D perhaps TRBD2 (6 bases). This CDR3 is 14 amino acids long. Germline values: CDR1 MNHEY, CDR2 SVGAGI. Trimming stripped 2 bases from V and 5 bases from J, with 11 bases between. CDR3 nucleotides: TGTGCCAGCAGTTACGCCCTGGGGGGAGATACGCAGTATTTT. Protein sequence: CASSYALGGDTQYF.

The DNA of the CDR3 is TGTGCCAGCAGCCCAACTAGCGGGGGGGTGAGCTCCTACAATGAGCAGTTCTTC. Its translation: CASSPTSGGVSSYNEQFF. This chain joins TRBV5-6 and TRBJ2-1; 13 bases fit TRBD2. V was pared by 4 bases and J by 0 bases, with 7 bases of the junction left unmatched. CDR1 and CDR2 from the germline V gene are SGHDT and YYEEEE. This CDR3 is 18 amino acids long.